The rows below give T cell receptor beta chains drawn from one sample of a study of tumor and adjacent non-tumor tissue in lung cancer. TCRdb reprocessed the multiplex PCR reads via MiXCR and lists one record per CDR3 protein. The sample consists of 110,000 or so distinct CDR3 sequences, around 75% of them appearing once. Sequencing used lung tumor tissue. The receptors stem from a woman aged 55-70 years with non-small cell lung cancer. The CDR3 runs from the conserved cysteine through the conserved F or W. The D gene is left open where the match is weak. Clone sizes are given selectively: once, few, many, or a class where the clone is expanded.

>TRBV6-1|.|.|TRBJ2-1
CASSVRLERNEQFF
TGTGCTAGCAGTGTTCGGCTAGAACGGAATGAGCAGTTCTTC
>TRBV11-3|.|.|TRBJ2-5
CAGSLVGHVGETQYF
TGTGCCGGCAGCCTCGTGGGGCACGTAGGAGAGACCCAGTACTTC
>TRBV4-2|.|TRBD2|TRBJ2-1
CTSSRAGLAGNNEQFF
TGTACCAGCAGCCGAGCAGGACTAGCGGGAAACAATGAGCAGTTCTTC
>TRBV4-1|many|.|TRBJ2-3
CATSQQDADTQYF
TGCGCCACTTCACAACAGGACGCAGATACGCAGTATTTT
>TRBV28|.|.|TRBJ1-6
CARSGTGYNSPLHF
TGTGCCAGAAGTGGTACGGGCTATAATTCACCCCTCCACTTT
>TRBV6-1|.|.|TRBJ2-5
CARSAADQETQYF
TGTGCCCGCAGTGCGGCGGATCAAGAGACGCAGTACTTC
>TRBV12-3/TRBV12-4|once|TRBD1|TRBJ2-7
CASRPPGQGSHEQYF
TGTGCCAGCAGGCCACCAGGACAGGGCTCCCACGAGCAGTACTTC
>TRBV29-1|once|.|TRBJ2-7
CSVVWSYEQYF
TGCAGCGTTGTATGGAGCTACGAGCAGTACTTC
>TRBV20-1|.|.|TRBJ2-1
CSARAEEGSNEQFF
TGCAGTGCTAGGGCGGAAGAGGGTTCCAATGAGCAGTTCTTC
>TRBV7-3|.|.|TRBJ2-1
CASSLVVSTSSYNEQFF
TGTGCCAGCAGCTTAGTCGTAAGCACGAGCTCCTACAATGAGCAGTTCTTC
>TRBV4-3|many|.|TRBJ1-4
CASSQDARVTNEKLFF
TGCGCCAGCAGCCAAGATGCGAGGGTGACTAATGAAAAACTGTTTTTT
>TRBV10-3|.|.|TRBJ2-3
CAISVGVNSNQPQYF
TGTGCCATCAGTGTTGGGGTAAACAGCAATCAGCCCCAGTATTTT
>TRBV11-1|.|.|TRBJ1-1
CTSSARDRIMNTEAFF
TGTACCAGCAGCGCAAGGGACCGCATAATGAACACTGAAGCTTTCTTT
>TRBV11-3|.|TRBD2|TRBJ2-1
CASSLEFTSGSHNEQFF
TGTGCGAGCAGCTTAGAGTTCACTAGCGGGAGTCACAATGAGCAGTTTTTC
>TRBV6-1|.|.|TRBJ1-1
CASSHDSPNTEVFF
TGTGCCAGCAGCCACGACAGCCCGAACACTGAAGTTTTCTTT
>TRBV11-3|.|TRBD2|TRBJ2-1
CASSFGLGEGDEQFF
TGTGCCAGTAGCTTCGGACTAGGGGAGGGAGATGAGCAGTTCTTC
>TRBV24-1|.|.|TRBJ2-3
CATSDFLPETGTDTQYF
TGTGCCACCAGTGATTTCCTTCCCGAAACGGGCACAGATACGCAGTATTTT
>TRBV28|.|TRBD2|TRBJ2-2
CASSLGGSTGEPFF
TGTGCCAGCAGTTTGGGGGGGAGCACCGGGGAGCCGTTTTTT
>TRBV11-2|.|.|TRBJ1-1
CAISLTPRLSAEAFF
TGTGCCATCAGCTTGACCCCCAGACTAAGCGCTGAAGCTTTCTTT
>TRBV4-2|.|TRBD1|TRBJ1-4
CASSLRTGSNEQLFF
TGTGCCAGTAGCTTACGGACAGGCAGCAATGAACAACTGTTTTTT
>TRBV11-2|.|.|TRBJ1-1
CASSLVRGNTEVFF
TGTGCCAGCAGCTTAGTGCGCGGAAACACTGAAGTTTTCTTT
>TRBV4-3|.|.|TRBJ1-2
CASIQEATASYTF
TGCGCCAGCATCCAAGAGGCGACAGCCAGCTACACCTTC
>TRBV20-1|many|TRBD2|TRBJ2-5
CSAGLLAGGGKTQYF
TGCAGTGCTGGTCTCCTAGCGGGGGGTGGAAAGACCCAGTACTTC
>TRBV11-1|.|.|TRBJ2-2
CASSPRLGRESTGELFF
TGTGCCAGCAGCCCGCGACTAGGGCGAGAATCCACCGGGGAGCTGTTTTTC
>TRBV11-2|.|.|TRBJ1-1
CASSLTTGMRTEAFF
TGTGCCAGCAGCCTCACTACAGGGATGAGGACTGAAGCTTTCTTT
>TRBV6-5|large|.|TRBJ1-1
CASSYQIGLQAFF
TGTGCCAGCAGCTACCAAATCGGGCTCCAAGCTTTCTTT
>TRBV11-3|.|TRBD1|TRBJ2-2
CARSPRTGVTGELFF
TGTGCCAGGAGCCCCAGGACAGGCGTCACCGGGGAGCTGTTTTTT
>TRBV6-1|many|.|TRBJ1-2
CASSETPMHGYTF
TGTGCCAGCAGTGAGACCCCTATGCATGGCTACACCTTC
>TRBV6-2/TRBV6-3|.|.|TRBJ2-1
CANSNRESSYNEQLF
TGTGCCAACAGTAATCGGGAGAGCTCATACAATGAGCAGTTATTC